The clone carrying this T cell receptor (beta chain) was seen a handful of times. CDR1 is SEHNR and CDR2 is FQNEAQ in the germline V gene (reference sequence). The CDR3 is 14 amino acids. V was pared by 5 bases and J by 7 bases, with 7 bases of the junction left unmatched. The repertoire was sequenced with immunoSEQ multiplex PCR; TCRdb's copy has only in-frame clones and lacks some. Here the sample spans 110,000 to 150,000 clones, about 75% being singletons. The record originates from a study of cytotoxic CD8 clonotypes in ibrutinib-treated CLL. The source is a human donor with chronic lymphocytic leukemia. V and J are TRBV7-9 and TRBJ1-5, with 8 bases aligning to TRBD1. This specimen consisted of PBMCs, obtained after 24 months of ibrutinib treatment. CDR3 protein: CASSATGEYQPQHF. In DNA form, the CDR3 reads TGTGCCAGCAGCGCGACAGGGGAGTACCAGCCCCAGCATTTT.